This paragraph reports one TCR beta chain. The antigen is unknown. V lost 2 bases to trimming and J lost 0 bases, with 14 bases between them. CDR3 length equals 18 residues. CDR1 is MDHEN and CDR2 is SYDVKM in the germline V gene. The method was immunoSEQ multiplex PCR; TCRdb's version includes in-frame clones alone and lacks a portion of them. The sample includes about 120,000 clones, about 85% of them seen just once. This entry comes from a study of T cell responses to AZD1222 COVID-19 vaccine. Study-wide results and caveats: In a largely white British group with more females than males, clonal diversity was possibly underestimated.

The material was peripheral blood, obtained on day 0 of AZD1222 vaccination. The source is an adult in good health. The chain joins TRBV28 to TRBJ1-6; possibly TRBD1 for D (5 bases). The CDR3: CASSLERGPLSYNSPLHF. In DNA form, the CDR3 reads TGTGCCAGCAGTTTAGAGAGGGGCCCGCTCTCCTATAATTCACCCCTCCACTTT.